Listed below are T cell receptor beta chains from one sample, sequenced in a study of blood T cell repertoires in COVID-19. TCRdb's copy holds only in-frame clones and misses some; the assay was immunoSEQ multiplex PCR. This sample carries 200,000 to 250,000 clones, 70% to 90% of them seen once, and the ten largest clones take 3% to 4%. The sequencing sample was made of PBMCs or T cells enriched from blood (not recorded which). The source of these receptors is a woman aged 40-49 years with acute COVID-19. CDR3s leave out the opening cysteine and the closing phenylalanine or tryptophan. A row's size may be missing; if present it is once, few, many or a size class.

TRBV5-1	-	TRBJ2-1	10	ASSRQGYEQF
TRBV18	-	TRBJ2-1	10	ASSPTGNEQF
TRBV5-8	-	TRBJ2-3	11	ASSIYSTDTQY
TRBV2	-	TRBJ2-7	12	ASSGTPSSYEQY
TRBV27	few	TRBJ2-1	13	ASRVIAGGYNEQF
TRBV7-2	-	TRBJ1-1	12	ASSSGTGGYWAF
TRBV19	-	TRBJ2-4	11	ASSNQGSDIQY
TRBV27	-	TRBJ2-3	14	ASSLRRREWADTQY
TRBV6-2/TRBV6-3	-	TRBJ2-7	11	ASSRTSTYEQY
TRBV18	-	TRBJ2-5	10	ASHQGKETQY
TRBV28	-	TRBJ2-7	14	ASSSGTSGSRGEQY
TRBV28	-	TRBJ1-2	11	ASSSGADYGYT
TRBV18	-	TRBJ1-3	14	ASSTGTGISGNTIY
TRBV5-6	-	TRBJ2-7	16	ASSSPPGTLAGGHEQY
TRBV10-3	-	TRBJ1-1	13	AISESGGQNTEAF
TRBV28	-	TRBJ2-7	13	ASSFGGSRSYEQY
TRBV28	-	TRBJ1-2	11	ASSLDPGRGYT
TRBV4-3	once	TRBJ1-2	12	ASSQAGHYYGYT
TRBV11-3	-	TRBJ2-1	16	ASSLDSWGQGSYNEQF
TRBV20-1	-	TRBJ2-1	9	SALKHNEQF
TRBV7-7	few	TRBJ2-2	12	ASSLTGYAGELF
TRBV28	-	TRBJ2-7	13	ASSARTQITYEQY
TRBV27	-	TRBJ2-5	13	ASKRLAGGEETQY
TRBV9	-	TRBJ2-2	14	ASSVAAGWATGELF
TRBV3-1/TRBV3-2	-	TRBJ1-6	12	ASSQSQGNSPLH
TRBV28	-	TRBJ2-7	19	ASSLCSVSPRPTLISYEQY
TRBV28	once	TRBJ2-5	11	ASSSSQKETQY
TRBV28	-	TRBJ1-5	12	ASHNQRSNQPQH
TRBV7-2	-	TRBJ1-3	12	ASSLIDTRNTIY
TRBV5-1	-	TRBJ2-1	14	ASSLAGQSPYNEQF
TRBV18	-	TRBJ2-5	12	ASSTDRLQETQY
TRBV18	-	TRBJ1-2	11	ASSLSSREGYT
TRBV19	-	TRBJ2-6	16	ASSFQGARKSGANVLT
TRBV4-3	-	TRBJ1-2	15	ASSQGSGTGTVYGYT
TRBV11-3	-	TRBJ2-1	11	ASSFPPYNEQF
TRBV7-5	-	TRBJ1-2	14	VRSFSPLRVDYGYT
TRBV19	once	TRBJ2-1	13	ASSPLAGVLNEQF
TRBV28	-	TRBJ2-1	13	ASSRPGEPNNEQF
TRBV14	-	TRBJ1-1	14	ASSQKTGRPTSEAF
TRBV28	-	TRBJ1-1	13	ASSFRGQLNTEAF
TRBV2	-	TRBJ2-3	13	ASSVYGLSTDTQY
TRBV24-1	-	TRBJ1-5	15	ATSDPRQGATNQPQH
TRBV19	-	TRBJ2-5	13	ASSLGQGALETQY
TRBV28	-	TRBJ2-2	14	ASSGRDRVYSGELF
TRBV5-6	-	TRBJ2-5	14	ASSWGWPSGQETQY
TRBV18	-	TRBJ1-5	12	ASSPGYSNQPQH
TRBV2	-	TRBJ2-1	12	AAGPTSSYNEQF
TRBV7-8	-	TRBJ2-2	15	ASSFYGSVQRAGELF
TRBV11-2	-	TRBJ2-5	12	ASSLSPKRETQY
TRBV7-2	-	TRBJ1-1	11	ASSATGTHEAF
TRBV28	-	TRBJ2-7	13	ASSLSGLTYHEQY
TRBV11-2	once	TRBJ2-1	17	ASSLALAGETVGYNEQF
TRBV2	-	TRBJ1-2	12	ASSGGDRLYGYT
TRBV28	-	TRBJ1-1	13	ASSLGLQSAAGAF
TRBV28	-	TRBJ2-1	13	ASSPRGRGYNEQF